The clone carrying this TCR beta chain was picked up a small number of times. Its antigen is as yet unknown. The CDR3 extends over 14 amino acids. CDR1 and CDR2 (germline): MGHRA, YSYEKL. Trimming shortened V by 2 bases and J by 3 bases, and 10 bases separated the two germline ends. This sample was taken from a study of molecular identifiers for immune sequencing clone quantification. TCRdb called the PCR reads again in MiXCR, with one record for every CDR3 protein. Counted here are around 470,000 distinct CDR3 sequences, roughly 23% occurring once; the ten biggest clones make up about 0.8%. Overall study findings and caveats: For effector cells, clones above 20 RNA copies held over 97% of molecules; for naive cells, under 1%.

The receptor was derived from a human donor in good health. Some libraries in this study had Jurkat cell RNA spiked in. This rearrangement joins TRBV4-1 to TRBJ1-1; D is unresolved. The sample was naive CD8+ T cells from blood, with Jurkat cell RNA spiked in. Subset given: FACS-sorted CD8+CD4-CCR7+CD45RA+ naive T cells. The CDR3 nucleotides are TGCGCCAGCAGCCAACAGGTTGCATACACTGAAGCTTTCTTT. Its translation: CASSQQVAYTEAFF.